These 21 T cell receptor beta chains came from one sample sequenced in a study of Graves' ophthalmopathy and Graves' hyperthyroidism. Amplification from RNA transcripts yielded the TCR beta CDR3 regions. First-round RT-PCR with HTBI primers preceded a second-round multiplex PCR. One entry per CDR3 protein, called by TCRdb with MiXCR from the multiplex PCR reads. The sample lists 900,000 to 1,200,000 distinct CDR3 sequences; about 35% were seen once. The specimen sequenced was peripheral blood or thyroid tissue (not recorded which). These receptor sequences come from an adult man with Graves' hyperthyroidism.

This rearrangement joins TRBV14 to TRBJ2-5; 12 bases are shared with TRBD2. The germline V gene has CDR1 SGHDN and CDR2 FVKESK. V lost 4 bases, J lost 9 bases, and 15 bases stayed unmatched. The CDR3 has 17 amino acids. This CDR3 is CASSLTRTSGTSGAQYF. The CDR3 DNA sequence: TGTGCCAGCAGCCTAACAAGGACTAGCGGGACCTCTGGGGCCCAGTACTTC.

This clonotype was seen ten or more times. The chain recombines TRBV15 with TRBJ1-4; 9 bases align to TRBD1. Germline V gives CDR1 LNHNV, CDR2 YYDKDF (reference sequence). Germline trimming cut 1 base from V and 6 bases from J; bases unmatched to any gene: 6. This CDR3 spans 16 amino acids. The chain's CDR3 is CATSRARTGVDEKLFF. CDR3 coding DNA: TGTGCCACCAGCAGAGCGAGGACAGGGGTTGATGAAAAACTGTTTTTT.

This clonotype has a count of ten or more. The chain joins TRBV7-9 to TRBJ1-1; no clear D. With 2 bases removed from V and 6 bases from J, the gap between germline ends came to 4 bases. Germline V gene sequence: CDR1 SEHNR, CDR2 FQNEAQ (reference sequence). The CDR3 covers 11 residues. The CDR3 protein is CASSLSPEAFF. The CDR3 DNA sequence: TGTGCCAGCAGCTTATCTCCTGAAGCTTTCTTT.

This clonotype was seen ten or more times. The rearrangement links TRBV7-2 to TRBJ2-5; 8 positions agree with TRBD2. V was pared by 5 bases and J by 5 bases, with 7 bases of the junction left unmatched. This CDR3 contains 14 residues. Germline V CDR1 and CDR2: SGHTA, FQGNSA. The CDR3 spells CASSPSGSGETQYF. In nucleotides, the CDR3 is TGTGCCAGCAGCCCGAGCGGGAGTGGGGAGACCCAGTACTTC. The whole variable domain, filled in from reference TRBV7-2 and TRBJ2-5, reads GAGVSQSPSNKVTEKGKDVELRCDPISGHTALYWYRQSLGQGLEFLIYFQGNSAPDKSGLPSDRFSAERTGGSVSTLTIQRTQQEDSAVYLCASSPSGSGETQYFGPGTRLLVL.

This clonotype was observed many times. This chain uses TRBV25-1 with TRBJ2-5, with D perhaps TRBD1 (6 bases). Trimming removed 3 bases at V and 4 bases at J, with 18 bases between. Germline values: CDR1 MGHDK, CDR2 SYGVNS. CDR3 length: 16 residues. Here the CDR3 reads CASSDLTGVKGETQYF. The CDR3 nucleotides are TGTGCCAGCAGTGATCTGACAGGCGTTAAAGGAGAGACCCAGTACTTC.

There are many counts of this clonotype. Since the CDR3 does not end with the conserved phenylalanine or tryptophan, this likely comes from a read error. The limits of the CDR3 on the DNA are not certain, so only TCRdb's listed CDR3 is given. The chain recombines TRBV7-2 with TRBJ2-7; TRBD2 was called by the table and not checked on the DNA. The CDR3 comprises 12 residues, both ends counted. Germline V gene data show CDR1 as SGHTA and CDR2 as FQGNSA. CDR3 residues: CASSAARSGMLL.

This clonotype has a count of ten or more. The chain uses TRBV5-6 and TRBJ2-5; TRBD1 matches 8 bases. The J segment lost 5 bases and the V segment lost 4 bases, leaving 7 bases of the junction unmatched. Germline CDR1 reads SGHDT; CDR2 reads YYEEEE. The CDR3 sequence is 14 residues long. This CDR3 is CASSDGQGWETQYF. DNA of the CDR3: TGTGCCAGCAGCGACGGACAGGGATGGGAGACCCAGTACTTC. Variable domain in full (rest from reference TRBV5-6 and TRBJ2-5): DAGVTQSPTHLIKTRGQQVTLRCSPKSGHDTVSWYQQALGQGPQFIFQYYEEEERQRGNFPDRFSGHQFPNYSSELNVNALLLGDSALYLCASSDGQGWETQYFGPGTRLLVL.

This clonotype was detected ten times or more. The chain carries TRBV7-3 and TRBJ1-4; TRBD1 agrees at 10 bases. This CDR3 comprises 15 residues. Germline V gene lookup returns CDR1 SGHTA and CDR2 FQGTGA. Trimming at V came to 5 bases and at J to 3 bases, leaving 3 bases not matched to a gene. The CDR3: CASSDRGQSNEKLFF. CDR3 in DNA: TGTGCCAGCAGCGACAGGGGGCAGTCTAATGAAAAACTGTTTTTT.

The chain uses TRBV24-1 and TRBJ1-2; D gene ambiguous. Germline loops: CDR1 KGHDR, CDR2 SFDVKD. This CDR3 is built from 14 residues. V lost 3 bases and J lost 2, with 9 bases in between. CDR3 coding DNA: TGTGCCACCAGTGATGTGCCCGGGAACTATGGCTACACCTTC. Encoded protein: CATSDVPGNYGYTF.

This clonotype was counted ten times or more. CDR3 nucleotide sequence: TGTGCCAGCAATGTGGACTCATTCACCGGGGAGCTGTTTTTT. Translated: CASNVDSFTGELFF. The chain has TRBV12-3 or TRBV12-4 and TRBJ2-2, with D perhaps TRBD2 (5 bases). The CDR3 is 14 amino acids. V lost 7 bases to trimming and J lost 4 bases, with 13 bases between them.

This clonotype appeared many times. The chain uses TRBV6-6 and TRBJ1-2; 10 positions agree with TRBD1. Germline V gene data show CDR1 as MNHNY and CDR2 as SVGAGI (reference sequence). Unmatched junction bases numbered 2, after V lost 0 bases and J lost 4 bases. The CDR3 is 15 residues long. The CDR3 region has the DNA TGTGCCAGCAGTTACTCAGGACAGGGGGTCTATGGCTACACCTTC. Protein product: CASSYSGQGVYGYTF.

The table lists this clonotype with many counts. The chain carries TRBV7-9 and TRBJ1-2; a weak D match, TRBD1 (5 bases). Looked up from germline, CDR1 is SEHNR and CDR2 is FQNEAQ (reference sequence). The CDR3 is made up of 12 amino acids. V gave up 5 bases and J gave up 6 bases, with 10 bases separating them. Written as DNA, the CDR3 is TGTGCCAGCAGCGACGGGACTCATGGCTACACCTTC. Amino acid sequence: CASSDGTHGYTF.

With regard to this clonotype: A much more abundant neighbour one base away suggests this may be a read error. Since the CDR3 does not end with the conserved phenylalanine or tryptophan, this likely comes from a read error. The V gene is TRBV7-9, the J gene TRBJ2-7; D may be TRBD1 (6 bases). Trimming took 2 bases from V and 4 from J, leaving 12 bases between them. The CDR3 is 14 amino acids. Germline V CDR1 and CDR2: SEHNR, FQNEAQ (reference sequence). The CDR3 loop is CASSLREQGYEQYL. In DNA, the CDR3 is TGTGCCAGCAGCTTAAGGGAACAGGGTTACGAGCAGTACCTC.

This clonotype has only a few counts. The CDR3 region is CASSSAAGQGIGNTEAFF. DNA of the CDR3: TGCGCCAGCAGCTCCGCAGCGGGACAGGGGATCGGGAACACTGAAGCTTTCTTT. J is TRBJ1-1 and V is TRBV5-1; 10 positions agree with TRBD1. The CDR3 totals 18 residues. Trimming removed 3 bases from V and 1 base from J; junction bases left unmatched: 12. In germline, CDR1 is SGHRS, CDR2 YFSETQ.

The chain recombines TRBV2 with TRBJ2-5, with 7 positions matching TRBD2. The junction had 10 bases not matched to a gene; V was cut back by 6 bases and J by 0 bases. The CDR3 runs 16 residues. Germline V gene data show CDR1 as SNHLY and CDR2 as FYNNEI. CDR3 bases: TGTGCCAGCAGCACCGAAGTGGGAGGGGACCAAGAGACCCAGTACTTC. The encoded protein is CASSTEVGGDQETQYF.

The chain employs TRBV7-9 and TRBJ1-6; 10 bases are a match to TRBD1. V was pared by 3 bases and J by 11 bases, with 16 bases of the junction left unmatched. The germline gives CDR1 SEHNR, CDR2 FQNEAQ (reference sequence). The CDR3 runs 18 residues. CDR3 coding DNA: TGTGCCAGCAGCTTGAAAAAGAACACGGCGGGACAGGGGACACCCCTCCACTTT. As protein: CASSLKKNTAGQGTPLHF.

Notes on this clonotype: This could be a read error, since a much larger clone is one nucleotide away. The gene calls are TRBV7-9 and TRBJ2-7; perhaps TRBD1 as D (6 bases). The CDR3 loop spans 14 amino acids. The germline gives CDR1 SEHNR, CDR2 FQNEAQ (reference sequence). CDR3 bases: TGTGTCAGCAGCTTAGTCCCAGGGGCGTACGAGCAGTACTTC. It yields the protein CVSSLVPGAYEQYF.

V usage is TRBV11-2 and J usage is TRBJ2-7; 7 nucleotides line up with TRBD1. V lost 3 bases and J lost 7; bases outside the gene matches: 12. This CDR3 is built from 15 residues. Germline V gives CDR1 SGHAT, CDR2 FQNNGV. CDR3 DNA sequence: TGTGCCAGCAGCTTGGGACAGTCCGCCGTCGGAGAGCAGTACTTC. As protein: CASSLGQSAVGEQYF.

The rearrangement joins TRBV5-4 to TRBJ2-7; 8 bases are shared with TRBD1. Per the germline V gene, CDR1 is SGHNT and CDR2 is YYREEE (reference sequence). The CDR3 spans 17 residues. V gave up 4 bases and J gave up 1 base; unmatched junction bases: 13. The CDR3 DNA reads TGTGCCAGCAGCCGAGTCACCGGGACAGGCAAATCCTACGAGCAGTACTTC. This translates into CASSRVTGTGKSYEQYF.

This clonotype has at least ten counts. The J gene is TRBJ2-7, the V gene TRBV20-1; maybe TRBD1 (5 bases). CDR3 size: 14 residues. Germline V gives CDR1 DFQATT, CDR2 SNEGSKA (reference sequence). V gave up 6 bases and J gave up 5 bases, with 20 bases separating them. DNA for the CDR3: TGCAGTGCCCTTCTGTTGCAGGGTCCCCACGAGCAGTACTTC. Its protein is CSALLLQGPHEQYF.

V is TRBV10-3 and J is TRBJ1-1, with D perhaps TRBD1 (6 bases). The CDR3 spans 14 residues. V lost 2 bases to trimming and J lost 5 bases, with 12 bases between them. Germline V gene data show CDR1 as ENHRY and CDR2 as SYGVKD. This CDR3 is CAISEQGSTTEAFF. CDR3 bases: TGTGCCATCAGTGAGCAGGGGAGTACGACTGAAGCTTTCTTT.